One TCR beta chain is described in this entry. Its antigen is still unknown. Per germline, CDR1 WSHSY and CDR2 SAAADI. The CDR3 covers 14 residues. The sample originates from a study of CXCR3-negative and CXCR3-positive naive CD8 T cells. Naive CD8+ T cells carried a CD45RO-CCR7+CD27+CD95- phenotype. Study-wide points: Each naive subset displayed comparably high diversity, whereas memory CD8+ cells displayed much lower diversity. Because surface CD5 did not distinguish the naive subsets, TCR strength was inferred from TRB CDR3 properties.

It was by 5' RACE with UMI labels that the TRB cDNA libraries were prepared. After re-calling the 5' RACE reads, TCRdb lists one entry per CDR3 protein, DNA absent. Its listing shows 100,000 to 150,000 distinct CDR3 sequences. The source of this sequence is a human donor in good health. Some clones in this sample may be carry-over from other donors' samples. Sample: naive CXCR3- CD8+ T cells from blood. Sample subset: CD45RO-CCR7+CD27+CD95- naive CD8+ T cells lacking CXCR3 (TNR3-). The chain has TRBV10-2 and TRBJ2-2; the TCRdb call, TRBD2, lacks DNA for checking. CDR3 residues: CASSRDSYTGELFF.